One sample yielded the 29 T cell receptor beta chains listed below, sequenced in a study of blood T cells in healthy people across ages. A second PCR of 7 to 11 cycles used a sample-barcoded 5' primer and a J-beta primer mix. TCRdb re-analysed the 5' RACE reads in MiXCR, keeping a single row per CDR3 protein. The sample includes 1.4 million or so distinct CDR3 sequences, approximately 43% of them seen just once. Source material: blood. The receptors stem from a woman aged 18-35 years in good health.

This clonotype was seen a handful of times. The rearrangement joins TRBV4-2 to TRBJ2-7; D not certain. CDR1 and CDR2 (germline): LGHNA, YNFKEQ. V dropped 1 base and J dropped 4 bases, with 8 bases sitting between them. This CDR3 has 13 amino acids. CDR3 DNA sequence: TGTGCCAGCAGCCAAGCGCGTAAATACGAGCAGTACTTC. Translated: CASSQARKYEQYF.

This CDR3 reads CSVSDRVGNTIYF. CDR3 DNA sequence: TGCAGCGTTTCGGACAGGGTTGGAAACACCATATATTTT. This sequence joins TRBV29-1 and TRBJ1-3, with TRBD1 matching 8 bases. Trimming at V came to 5 bases and at J to 3 bases, leaving 3 bases not matched to a gene. The CDR3 loop spans 13 amino acids. Per the germline V gene, CDR1 is SQVTM and CDR2 is ANQGSEA.

This clonotype was counted a few times. This chain links TRBV20-1 with TRBJ2-3; D unresolved. The CDR3 has 13 residues. From germline, CDR1 is DFQATT and CDR2 SNEGSKA (reference sequence). The V gene lost 3 bases and the J gene lost 3 bases, with 10 bases spanning the gap. This chain's CDR3 is CSARGKGTDTQYF. CDR3 in DNA: TGCAGTGCTAGGGGTAAAGGGACAGATACGCAGTATTTT.

This clonotype was seen a few times. CDR3 loop: CASSEGGFSNQPQHF. The CDR3 nucleotides read TGTGCCAGCAGTGAGGGGGGGTTTAGCAATCAGCCCCAGCATTTT. V gene TRBV2 combines with J gene TRBJ1-5, with a possible D match to TRBD1 (5 bases). Germline V gives CDR1 SNHLY, CDR2 FYNNEI. Trimming removed 3 bases at V and 0 bases at J, with 9 bases between. The CDR3 is made up of 15 amino acids.

The chain is built from TRBV20-1 and TRBJ2-3; TRBD2 aligns across 7 bases. The trim removed 2 bases at V and 1 base at J, leaving 3 bases unmatched. This CDR3 contains 14 residues. Germline lookup yields CDR1 DFQATT and CDR2 SNEGSKA (reference sequence). CDR3 residues: CSARPGGGTDTQYF. The DNA for the CDR3 is TGCAGTGCTAGACCGGGAGGCGGCACAGATACGCAGTATTTT.

This clonotype was detected only once. The chain links TRBV10-3 to TRBJ2-5; no firm D call. Between the trimmed V and J ends, which lost 2 bases and 11 bases, there was a span of 18 bases. The CDR3 length is 14 residues. Germline CDR1 reads ENHRY; CDR2 reads SYGVKD. CDR3 sequence reads: CAISEAGTNPEQYF. The CDR3 DNA sequence: TGTGCCATCAGTGAGGCAGGTACTAACCCTGAGCAGTACTTC.

Ten or more counts support this clonotype. The V gene is TRBV4-3, the J gene TRBJ2-1, with no clear D. The germline V and J ends were trimmed by 0 bases and 0 bases, with 6 bases remaining between them. The CDR3 sequence is 15 residues long. Germline V gene lookup returns CDR1 LGHNA and CDR2 YSLEER. The CDR3 sequence: CASSQDGLSYNEQFF. CDR3 bases: TGCGCCAGCAGCCAAGATGGCCTCTCCTACAATGAGCAGTTCTTC.

In this sample, this clonotype turned up a few times. The chain carries TRBV28 and TRBJ1-5; no reliable D call. CDR1 is MDHEN and CDR2 is SYDVKM in the germline V gene. The CDR3 runs to 15 residues. The V end was cut by 5 bases, the J end by 2 bases, with 13 bases between. In DNA, the CDR3 is TGTGCCAGCAGTCGAGGCCCCTTTGGCAATCAGCCCCAGCATTTT. Translation gives CASSRGPFGNQPQHF.

The chain has TRBV12-3 or TRBV12-4 and TRBJ2-6, with D uncertain. The CDR3 has 16 residues. The V end was cut by 6 bases, the J end by 0 bases, with 12 bases between. The CDR3 is CASSSSGVSGANVLTF. For the CDR3, the DNA is TGTGCCAGCAGCTCATCAGGCGTCTCTGGGGCCAACGTCCTGACTTTC.

The CDR3 DNA reads TGTGCCAGCAGCGTCACGGCCCAGGGTGTCAAACTGTTTTTT. Residues: CASSVTAQGVKLFF. This chain links TRBV7-9 with TRBJ1-4, with a tentative D call TRBD1 (5 bases). Trimming stripped 5 bases from V and 11 bases from J, with 18 bases between. The CDR3 has 14 residues. The germline CDR1 and CDR2 sequences are SEHNR and FQNEAQ (reference sequence).

This clonotype was seen a handful of times. Here the CDR3 DNA reads TGTGCCAGCAGTCCCACCCGGTACCAGGGGGCGATCTACAATGAGCAGTTCTTC. It encodes CASSPTRYQGAIYNEQFF. The chain is built from TRBV27 and TRBJ2-1, with 8 positions matching TRBD1. J lost 3 bases, V lost 5 bases, and 15 bases had no gene match. This CDR3 comprises 18 residues. The germline CDR1 and CDR2 sequences are MNHEY and SMNVEV (reference sequence).

This chain links TRBV30 with TRBJ2-7; D call uncertain. Trimming pared 3 bases from V and 4 bases from J, leaving 7 bases between. The CDR3 is 11 residues long. Germline V lookup: CDR1 GTSNPN, CDR2 SVGIG (reference sequence). The CDR3 protein is CAWSHTYEQYF. The CDR3 DNA reads TGTGCCTGGAGCCACACATACGAGCAGTACTTC.

On this clonotype: The junction does not match germline at one end; this may be a read error. The CDR3 protein is CVIRDRRTGMDGYTF. CDR3 bases: TGTGTCATCAGGGACCGGCGAACAGGGATGGATGGCTACACCTTC. The chain combines TRBV10-3 with TRBJ1-2; a weak D match, TRBD1 (6 bases). This CDR3 region has 15 residues. Germline CDR1 and CDR2: ENHRY and SYGVKD.

The V call is TRBV6-2 or TRBV6-3, the J call TRBJ2-1; 13 positions agree with TRBD2. Trimming at V came to 4 bases and at J to 4 bases, leaving 7 bases not matched to a gene. This CDR3 is built from 17 residues. Germline CDR1 and CDR2: MNHEY and SVGEGT. The CDR3 bases are TGTGCCAGCAGTTCCGGACTAGCGGGAGTCGGGTACAATGAGCAGTTCTTC. The encoded protein is CASSSGLAGVGYNEQFF.

The chain links TRBV5-1 to TRBJ2-7; 8 positions match TRBD1. Matching the DNA end better, TRBJ2-5 makes the J call doubtful. CDR3 length equals 14 residues. Per the germline V gene, CDR1 is SGHRS and CDR2 is YFSETQ. In DNA, the CDR3 is TGCGCCAGCAGCCATGACAGGGGAGAAGAGACCCAGTACTTC. This gives the protein CASSHDRGEETQYF.

This clonotype showed up just a few times. V and J are TRBV20-1 and TRBJ2-2, with D tentatively TRBD2 (5 bases). Trimming took off 3 bases at V and 3 bases at J, with 14 bases between the two ends. The length of the CDR3 is 15 residues. CDR1 is DFQATT and CDR2 is SNEGSKA in the germline V gene (reference sequence). CDR3 in DNA: TGCAGTGCTAGTGGGCAATGGGGAGACACCGGGGAGCTGTTTTTT. It yields the protein CSASGQWGDTGELFF.

The chain is built from TRBV6-2 or TRBV6-3 and TRBJ2-4, with 10 bases matching TRBD1. This CDR3 comprises 15 residues. Germline assignment: CDR1 MNHEY and CDR2 SVGEGT. J gave up 8 bases and V 6 bases, and 10 bases lay outside the gene matches. CDR3 region: CASRTGGASGYIQYF. The CDR3 coding sequence is TGTGCCAGCAGGACAGGGGGCGCTTCGGGTTACATTCAGTACTTC.

This clonotype occurred a few times. The chain carries TRBV6-2 or TRBV6-3 and TRBJ2-5; TRBD2 matches at 8 bases. Germline loops: CDR1 MNHEY, CDR2 SVGEGT. CDR3 size: 14 residues. V lost 5 bases to trimming and J lost 4 bases; unmatched junction nucleotides: 6. As DNA, the CDR3 is TGTGCCAGCAGTCCATGGACTAGCTTAGAGACCCAGTACTTC. Protein product: CASSPWTSLETQYF.

CDR3 in DNA: TGTGCCAGCAGTCCGTTAAAGGGTTCGCCCTATAATTCACCCCTCCACTTT. Protein product: CASSPLKGSPYNSPLHF. The chain recombines TRBV12-3 or TRBV12-4 with TRBJ1-6; D not resolved. There are 17 residues in the CDR3. V shed 5 bases and J shed 2 bases, with 16 bases lying between them.

The table lists this clonotype with a few counts. The chain combines TRBV6-6 with TRBJ2-2; D is unclear. Trimming left V 3 bases short and J 6 bases short, with 5 bases between. Germline CDR1 reads MNHNY; CDR2 reads SVGAGI (reference sequence). The CDR3 length is 12 residues. The CDR3 DNA reads as TGTGCCAGCAGTTATACCGCCGGGGAGCTGTTTTTT. Translating gives CASSYTAGELFF.

The chain couples TRBV20-1 to TRBJ2-1; 8 nucleotides agree with TRBD1. The CDR3 loop spans 17 amino acids. V lost 1 base and J lost 1; bases outside the gene matches: 9. Germline-derived CDR1 and CDR2 are DFQATT and SNEGSKA (reference sequence). DNA for the CDR3: TGCAGTGCTAGAGTGTGGGGAGGACAGGGATCCTACAATGAGCAGTTCTTC. The encoded protein is CSARVWGGQGSYNEQFF.

This clonotype was detected only a few times. This CDR3 reads CSVGQRLASYNEQFF. DNA of the CDR3: TGCAGCGTTGGACAGAGACTAGCGAGCTACAATGAGCAGTTCTTC. The chain employs TRBV29-1 and TRBJ2-1, with TRBD2 matching 8 bases. Germline trimming cut 4 bases from V and 3 bases from J; bases unmatched to any gene: 8. The CDR3 extends over 15 amino acids. CDR1 and CDR2 (germline): SQVTM, ANQGSEA.

This clonotype appeared many times. The chain carries TRBV18 and TRBJ2-7, with 8 bases lining up with TRBD2. V was pared by 6 bases and J by 4 bases, with 8 bases of the junction left unmatched. CDR1 and CDR2 from the germline V gene are KGHSH and LQKENI. The CDR3 is 14 amino acids. The CDR3 bases are TGTGCCAGCTCTCCAGGACTAGCAGCGTACGAGCAGTACTTC. This encodes CASSPGLAAYEQYF.

In its sample, this clonotype was seen a few times. The chain uses TRBV7-8 and TRBJ2-5; 10 nucleotides line up with TRBD1. CDR3 length equals 14 residues. V shed 2 bases and J 7 bases; nucleotides not matched to a gene: 4. Germline assignment: CDR1 SGHVS and CDR2 FQNEAQ. The CDR3 is CASSLRDRGTTQYF. DNA of the CDR3: TGTGCCAGCAGCTTAAGGGACAGGGGTACGACCCAGTACTTC.

The chain employs TRBV7-2 and TRBJ2-1, with D perhaps matching TRBD2 (5 bases). The J call may not be correct, given that the DNA end is closer to TRBJ2-7. The CDR3 extends over 16 amino acids. Germline V lookup: CDR1 SGHTA, CDR2 FQGNSA. As DNA, the CDR3 is TGTGCCAGCAGCATCCCTACTAGTTTCTCCTACAATGAGCAGTACTTC. Translated, it gives CASSIPTSFSYNEQYF.

A note on this clonotype: The junction departs from germline at one end; a sequencing error may be responsible. This rearrangement joins TRBV13 to TRBJ1-1; TRBD1 aligns across 7 bases. This CDR3 has 14 amino acids. Germline V gene sequence: CDR1 PRHDT, CDR2 FYEKMQ (reference sequence). The DNA of the CDR3 is TGTGCCAGCAGCTCCAGGGGGTTTAACACTGTAGCTTTCTTT. Encoded protein: CASSSRGFNTVAFF.

The V call is TRBV18, the J call TRBJ2-3; TRBD1 aligns across 7 bases. This CDR3 is built from 14 residues. Per the germline V gene, CDR1 is KGHSH and CDR2 is LQKENI. The V gene end was trimmed by 6 bases and the J gene end by 5 bases; junction bases not matched to a gene: 8. This CDR3 is CASSIRDSLDTQYF. In DNA, the CDR3 is TGTGCCAGCTCCATCCGGGACAGCCTAGATACGCAGTATTTT.

This clonotype turned up a few times. The rearrangement joins TRBV5-1 to TRBJ2-1, with 9 bases aligning to TRBD2. V lost 4 bases and J lost 8; bases outside the gene matches: 13. CDR3 size: 16 residues. Germline CDR1 SGHRS, CDR2 YFSETQ. This CDR3 is CASSRVAGAYGDEQFF. CDR3 nucleotide sequence: TGCGCCAGCAGCCGGGTAGCGGGGGCCTATGGTGATGAGCAGTTCTTC.

Only a few counts were recorded for this clonotype. The chain has TRBV10-3 and TRBJ1-5; the D is unclear. V gave up 6 bases and J gave up 0 bases, with 9 bases separating them. The CDR3 is 14 residues long. From germline, CDR1 is ENHRY and CDR2 SYGVKD. The CDR3 protein is CAIRATDSNQPQHF. The CDR3 coding sequence is TGTGCCATCAGAGCCACGGATAGCAATCAGCCCCAGCATTTT.